The subject of this entry is one T cell receptor (beta chain). Antigen: not known. The data originate from a study of cytomegalovirus exposure and HLA in healthy donors. A multiplex PCR was run with 60 Vbeta primers and 13 Jbeta primers. Here immunoSEQ multiplex PCR was the method, and the copy in TCRdb shows in-frame clones only, minus some. Found here are some 96,000 clones, about 75% of them singletons; the top ten hold roughly 7.1%. Study observations and caveats: Both high specificity and high sensitivity reportedly marked the classifier's diagnosis of cytomegalovirus status.

The germline gives CDR1 MGHRA, CDR2 YSYEKL. CDR3 size: 15 residues. The junction had 3 bases not matched to a gene; V was cut back by 0 bases and J by 5 bases. The receptor was isolated from a middle-aged man in good health and CMV-seropositive. The sample was PBMCs. The rearrangement uses TRBV4-1 and TRBJ1-2; 10 positions match TRBD1. CDR3 in DNA: TGCGCCAGCAGCCAAGATCCGGGACAGGGGTATGGCTACACCTTC. The encoded protein is CASSQDPGQGYGYTF.